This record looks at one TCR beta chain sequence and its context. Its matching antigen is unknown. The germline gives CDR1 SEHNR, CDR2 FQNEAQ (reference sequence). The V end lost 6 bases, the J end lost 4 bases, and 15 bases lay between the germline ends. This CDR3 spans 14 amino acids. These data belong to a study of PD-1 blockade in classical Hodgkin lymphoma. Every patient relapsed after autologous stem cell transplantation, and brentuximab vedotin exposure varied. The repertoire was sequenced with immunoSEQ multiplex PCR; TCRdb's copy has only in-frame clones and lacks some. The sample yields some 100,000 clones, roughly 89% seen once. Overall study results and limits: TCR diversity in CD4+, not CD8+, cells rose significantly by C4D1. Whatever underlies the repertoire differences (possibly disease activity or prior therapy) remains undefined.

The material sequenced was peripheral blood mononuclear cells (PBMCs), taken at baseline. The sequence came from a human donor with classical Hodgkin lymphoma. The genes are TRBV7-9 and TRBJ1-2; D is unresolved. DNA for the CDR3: TGTGCCAGCAGGCCCACCGCGGCGGTCTATGGCTACACCTTC. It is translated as CASRPTAAVYGYTF.